This T cell receptor beta chain was observed in a study of T cell changes during pregnancy in multiple sclerosis (dated by TCRdb to the late 2010s). With respect to the entire study: Changes in the T cell repertoire over the course of pregnancy were examined in this study in women with multiple sclerosis.

Comment on this clone: The target of this receptor is not known. A read error may account for a junction end that differs from germline. Distinct nucleotide sequences in the sample also encode this CDR3.

Libraries were made using the immunoSEQ multiplex PCR assay. TCRdb holds this immuneACCESS table with in-frame rearrangements only. Some clones are missing; in checked studies, unresolved V genes explain under half, and the rest has no known cause. The sample has 60,000 or so clones on record, about nine tenths of them singletons. Around 2.1% of the sample goes to the ten largest clones. CDR1 and CDR2 (SEHNR, FQNEAQ) derive from the germline V gene (reference sequence). Including the terminal cysteine and phenylalanine, the CDR3 comprises 13 residues. This entry keeps only the CDR3 DNA: 39 bases, framed from base 1.

The V and J genes are TRBV7-9 and TRBJ2-7; the D gene could be TRBD1 or TRBD2, each one agreeing over 5 bases. This clonotype was obtained from a female donor in good health, enrolled as a control in a pregnancy study. This material consisted of peripheral blood, taken in the second trimester of pregnancy. The CDR3 corresponds to CASSLALQGEQYF. DNA sequence: TGTGCCAGCAGCCTAGCCCTTCAGGGAGAGCAGTACTTC.